This is a list of T cell receptor beta chains from one sample in a study of CD8+ T cells in alopecia areata. Data came from immunoSEQ multiplex PCR; TCRdb stores just in-frame clones and leaves some out. The sample shows 200,000 to 250,000 clones, approximately 67% of them seen only once. The sequencing used CD4+ T cells sorted from blood, collected at week 44, from a patient treated with tofacitinib. The source of these receptors is a human donor with alopecia areata. CDR3s include the opening cysteine and the closing phenylalanine or tryptophan. A D gene is named only where the DNA matches it firmly. Expanded clones get a size class; other rows say once, few or many, or leave the size out.

TGTGCCAGCAGCCGACCGGGCCAAAGAACTGAAGCTTTCTTT	CASSRPGQRTEAFF	14	once	.	TRBV7-2	TRBJ1-1
TGTGCCAGCAGCCATAATGTTGGCCGACTAGATACGCAGTATTTT	CASSHNVGRLDTQYF	15	few	.	TRBV7-2	TRBJ2-3
TGCGCCAGCAGCCAAGAGAAGGGGCCGCCAAGCGGCTACACCTTC	CASSQEKGPPSGYTF	15	.	.	TRBV4-1	TRBJ1-2
TGTGCCAGCAGCTCGGCGGGGTACACTGAAGCTTTCTTT	CASSSAGYTEAFF	13	.	.	TRBV5-4	TRBJ1-1
TGTGCCAGCAGCTTAGATCTGTCAGATACGCAGTATTTT	CASSLDLSDTQYF	13	few	.	TRBV11-3	TRBJ2-3
TGCAGCGCACCCCGGGACAGGGGAATCACAGATACGCAGTATTTT	CSAPRDRGITDTQYF	15	few	TRBD1	TRBV29-1	TRBJ2-3
TGTGCCTGGAGTGTACGTGGGGTACTGAACTATGGCTACACCTTC	CAWSVRGVLNYGYTF	15	.	.	TRBV30	TRBJ1-2
TGCAGCGTTGCAGCGGGCACAGATACGCAGTATTTT	CSVAAGTDTQYF	12	.	.	TRBV29-1	TRBJ2-3
TGTGCCAGCAGTTTCGGGGTTGGGCGCACAGATACGCAGTATTTT	CASSFGVGRTDTQYF	15	.	.	TRBV27	TRBJ2-3
TGCAGCGTGGTTAAAGCTTCCGAGCAGTACTTC	CSVVKASEQYF	11	.	.	TRBV29-1	TRBJ2-7